This T cell receptor (beta chain) stems from a study of cytomegalovirus exposure and HLA in healthy donors. This clone appeared a single time. The V end lost 0 bases, the J end lost 7 bases, and 13 bases lay between the germline ends. Germline CDR1 and CDR2: GTSNPN and SVGIG (reference sequence). The CDR3 runs to 13 residues. 13 Jbeta primers and 60 Vbeta primers were used for the PCR. TCRdb keeps only in-frame clones here, not all; method: immunoSEQ multiplex PCR. Of 100,000 or so clones listed, around 70% are singletons. V and J are TRBV30 and TRBJ2-7; D unclear. The TCR sequence derives from a man aged 30 to 39 in good health and CMV-seronegative. The source material was PBMCs. CDR3 residues: CAWSVRQAQEQYF. CDR3 bases: TGTGCCTGGAGTGTAAGGCAGGCCCAGGAGCAGTACTTC.